This TCR beta chain was obtained from a study of blood T cells in healthy people across ages. This CDR3 contains 15 residues. V was trimmed by 3 bases and J by 1 base, leaving 9 bases between them. Germline CDR1 SEHNR, CDR2 FQNEAQ (reference sequence). A second 7 to 11 cycle PCR used barcoded and J-beta primers. TCRdb re-analysed the 5' RACE reads in MiXCR, keeping a single row per CDR3 protein. The sample yields hundreds of thousands of distinct CDR3 sequences, under 30% seen once. Sequenced: blood. The chain carries TRBV7-9 and TRBJ2-2; maybe TRBD1 (5 bases). The sequence derives from a woman older than 75 in good health. CDR3 loop: CASSLKTGNTGELFF. In DNA form, the CDR3 reads TGTGCCAGCAGCTTGAAAACAGGGAACACCGGGGAGCTGTTTTTT.